The table lists the clone carrying this TCR beta chain with many counts. Its antigen is not known. The sample is drawn from a study of blood T cells in healthy people across ages. Study-wide results and caveats: It was held that diversity estimates obtained from one million T cells represented underestimates.

PCR was performed a second time for about 7 to 11 cycles using a sample-barcoded 5' primer and a J-beta primer mix. From the 5' RACE reads, TCRdb called clonotypes with MiXCR, one entry per CDR3 protein. The sample yields roughly 1.6 million distinct CDR3 sequences, roughly 32% seen once. The trim removed 6 bases at V and 9 bases at J, leaving 8 bases unmatched. The CDR3 loop spans 14 amino acids. Germline V gene data show CDR1 as ENHRY and CDR2 as SYGVKD. The clonotype comes from a woman in her thirties in good health. Sequenced sample: blood. J is TRBJ2-1 and V is TRBV10-3; 10 bases line up with TRBD2. The CDR3 region has the DNA TGTGCCATCAGGGCCGGGACTAGCGAAAGTGAGCAGTTCTTC. Its protein product is CAIRAGTSESEQFF.